Listed below are T cell receptor beta chains from one sample, sequenced in a study of blood T cell repertoires in COVID-19. Produced via immunoSEQ multiplex PCR; TCRdb's table is partial and in-frame only. The top ten hold approximately 4.3% of the sample, which has about 110,000 clones, around three quarters seen once. Sequencing input: peripheral blood. These receptors came from a human donor in a cohort sampled during active or convalescent COVID-19. Both conserved end residues are part of each CDR3. A D gene is named only where the DNA matches it firmly. The size of a clone is reported for some rows only, either as once, few or many, or as a class for expanded clones.

abundance,v_gene,j_gene,d_gene,CDR3aa,CDR3nt
NA,TRBV5-1,TRBJ1-1,NA,CASSGAGHTEAFF,TGCGCCAGCAGCGGGGCGGGGCACACTGAAGCTTTCTTT
NA,TRBV5-1,TRBJ2-1,NA,CASSPTTGSYSYNEQFF,TGCGCCAGCAGCCCCACAACAGGGAGCTACTCCTACAATGAGCAGTTCTTC
NA,TRBV4-3,TRBJ2-1,TRBD1,CASSQMTGEFNEQFF,TGCGCCAGCAGCCAAATGACAGGGGAATTCAATGAGCAGTTCTTC
NA,TRBV6-5,TRBJ2-7,TRBD2,CASSYGASGASYEQYF,TGTGCCAGCAGTTACGGTGCTAGCGGGGCCTCCTACGAGCAGTACTTC
once,TRBV6-6,TRBJ2-5,TRBD2,CASSLRASSGETQYF,TGTGCCAGCAGTTTAAGGGCCTCTAGCGGAGAGACCCAGTACTTC
NA,TRBV3-1/TRBV3-2,TRBJ1-2,TRBD1,CASSRQGLGYGYTF,TGTGCCAGCAGCCGACAGGGGTTGGGCTATGGCTACACCTTC
NA,TRBV6-2/TRBV6-3,TRBJ2-1,TRBD2,CASSYSRREGRHEQFF,TGTGCCAGCAGTTACTCGAGGCGGGAGGGCCGTCATGAGCAGTTCTTC
NA,TRBV6-5,TRBJ1-2,NA,CASSYTSFYGYTF,TGTGCCAGCAGTTATACAAGTTTCTATGGCTACACCTTC
NA,TRBV5-1,TRBJ2-3,NA,CASSLTGGNPDTQYF,TGCGCCAGCAGCTTGACCGGGGGTAACCCAGATACGCAGTATTTT
NA,TRBV3-1/TRBV3-2,TRBJ1-2,TRBD1,CASRRAGGPFGGYTF,TGTGCCAGCAGGCGAGCAGGGGGCCCTTTTGGTGGCTACACCTTC
NA,TRBV7-3,TRBJ2-3,TRBD2,CASSLSGLDTDTQYF,TGTGCCAGCAGCTTAAGCGGACTAGACACAGATACGCAGTATTTT
NA,TRBV6-6,TRBJ2-7,NA,CASSYSTGDEQYF,TGTGCCAGCAGTTACTCGACGGGGGACGAGCAGTACTTC
NA,TRBV3-1/TRBV3-2,TRBJ2-3,NA,CASSPRERSSTDTQYF,TGTGCCAGCAGCCCCCGGGAGCGGAGCTCCACAGATACGCAGTATTTT
few,TRBV19,TRBJ2-5,TRBD2,CASSRNRGGGETQYF,TGTGCCAGTAGTAGAAACCGGGGGGGCGGGGAGACCCAGTACTTC
NA,TRBV21-1,TRBJ2-1,NA,CASSKPPNPPDSRVEQFF,TGTGCCAGCAGCAAACCGCCGAACCCCCCTGACAGTCGGGTTGAGCAGTTCTTC
NA,TRBV29-1,TRBJ2-1,TRBD2,CSVLAGSYNEQFF,TGCAGCGTTCTAGCGGGTTCCTACAATGAGCAGTTCTTC
NA,TRBV28,TRBJ2-2,NA,CASSTPTGEGPGELFF,TGTGCCAGCAGCACCCCGACAGGGGAGGGTCCCGGGGAGCTGTTTTTT
NA,TRBV5-1,TRBJ2-6,TRBD1,CASSLRDRASPSGANVLTF,TGCGCCAGCAGCCTGAGGGACAGGGCCTCCCCCTCTGGGGCCAACGTCCTGACTTTC
NA,TRBV3-1/TRBV3-2,TRBJ2-1,NA,CASSPSERVLVNEQFF,TGTGCCAGCAGCCCCTCGGAGCGGGTCTTGGTCAATGAGCAGTTCTTC
NA,TRBV5-5,TRBJ1-6,NA,CASSRSQDTYNSPLHF,TGTGCCAGCAGCAGGAGTCAAGATACCTATAATTCACCCCTCCACTTT
NA,TRBV5-1,TRBJ2-2,TRBD1,CASSLRHRGPRIINTGELFF,TGCGCCAGCAGCTTGAGGCACAGGGGCCCCAGGATTATTAACACCGGGGAGCTGTTTTTT
NA,TRBV6-2/TRBV6-3,TRBJ2-7,TRBD1,CASSDQTGGRSEQYF,TGTGCCAGCAGCGATCAGACAGGGGGGAGGTCGGAGCAGTACTTC
NA,TRBV6-5,TRBJ2-1,TRBD2,CASSWSGSYNEQFF,TGTGCCAGCAGTTGGAGCGGGAGCTACAATGAGCAGTTCTTC
NA,TRBV7-3,TRBJ1-6,NA,CASSRNRGSSPLHF,TGTGCCAGCAGCCGAAACCGGGGGAGTTCACCCCTCCACTTT
NA,TRBV3-1/TRBV3-2,TRBJ2-5,NA,CASSPLPGGVVTETQYF,TGTGCCAGCAGCCCCCTCCCCGGCGGGGTTGTAACTGAGACCCAGTACTTC
NA,TRBV27,TRBJ2-7,NA,CASSWVEGSYEQYF,TGTGCCAGCAGTTGGGTGGAGGGCTCCTACGAGCAGTACTTC
NA,TRBV3-1/TRBV3-2,TRBJ1-4,TRBD1,CASSQEGQGREKLFF,TGTGCCAGCAGCCAAGAGGGACAGGGTCGGGAAAAACTGTTTTTT
NA,TRBV29-1,TRBJ2-5,TRBD2,CSVRGGPQETQYF,TGCAGCGTCCGGGGGGGCCCCCAAGAGACCCAGTACTTC
few,TRBV12-3/TRBV12-4,TRBJ2-1,NA,CASSPGLYNEQFF,TGTGCCAGCAGCCCAGGACTCTACAATGAGCAGTTCTTC
NA,TRBV19,TRBJ2-7,NA,CASSITGSVYEQYF,TGTGCCAGTAGTATAACAGGGTCAGTCTACGAGCAGTACTTC
NA,TRBV10-3,TRBJ1-1,TRBD1,CAISLTGDTEAFF,TGTGCCATCAGTTTGACAGGGGACACTGAAGCTTTCTTT
NA,TRBV7-9,TRBJ1-5,NA,CASSLVHLTEDSNQPQHF,TGTGCCAGCAGCTTAGTTCACTTGACAGAAGATAGCAATCAGCCCCAGCATTTT
NA,TRBV9,TRBJ1-1,NA,CASSAHRTNTEAFF,TGTGCCAGCAGCGCTCACAGGACGAACACTGAAGCTTTCTTT
once,TRBV7-2,TRBJ1-2,TRBD1,CASSLVGGGASGYGYTF,TGTGCCAGCAGCTTAGTAGGAGGGGGCGCTTCCGGCTATGGCTACACCTTC
once,TRBV2,TRBJ2-1,NA,CASSEGGGTYNEQFF,TGTGCCAGCAGTGAAGGCGGCGGGACCTACAATGAGCAGTTCTTC
NA,TRBV2,TRBJ2-3,TRBD1,CASSADRGGTDTQYF,TGTGCCAGCAGTGCGGACAGGGGAGGCACAGATACGCAGTATTTT
once,TRBV6-5,TRBJ1-6,NA,CASRATAGNSPLHF,TGTGCCAGCAGGGCTACCGCGGGGAATTCACCCCTCCACTTT
NA,TRBV10-3,TRBJ1-1,NA,CATGTGSEAFF,TGTGCCACCGGTACAGGGTCGGAAGCTTTCTTT
NA,TRBV3-1/TRBV3-2,TRBJ2-1,TRBD2,CASSQGWAGVGNEQFF,TGTGCCAGCAGCCAAGGGTGGGCGGGGGTAGGTAATGAGCAGTTCTTC
NA,TRBV2,TRBJ2-7,TRBD1,CASKYDRGRYEQYF,TGTGCCAGCAAATACGACAGGGGGCGCTACGAGCAGTACTTC
NA,TRBV6-6,TRBJ2-1,NA,CASSYPSSYNEQFF,TGTGCCAGCAGTTATCCGAGCTCCTACAATGAGCAGTTCTTC
NA,TRBV3-1/TRBV3-2,TRBJ2-1,NA,CASSQERTYNEQFF,TGTGCCAGCAGCCAAGAGCGAACCTACAATGAGCAGTTCTTC
NA,TRBV7-9,TRBJ2-2,NA,CASSLAGVPTGELFF,TGTGCCAGCAGCTTAGCGGGAGTCCCCACCGGGGAGCTGTTTTTT
NA,TRBV19,TRBJ1-2,NA,CASKGGSGGYTF,TGTGCCAGTAAGGGCGGGTCGGGCGGCTACACCTTC
NA,TRBV28,TRBJ1-6,NA,CASSFGRDGNSPLHF,TGTGCCAGCAGCTTTGGGCGGGACGGTAATTCACCCCTCCACTTT
NA,TRBV7-2,TRBJ2-5,TRBD2,CASSLESGLAGGEMGTQYF,TGTGCCAGCAGCTTAGAGAGTGGACTAGCGGGGGGTGAAATGGGGACCCAGTACTTC
few,TRBV6-2/TRBV6-3,TRBJ1-5,NA,CASSYSDAVLRGSNQPQHF,TGTGCCAGCAGTTACTCAGACGCAGTTCTAAGAGGAAGCAATCAGCCCCAGCATTTT
NA,TRBV6-6,TRBJ1-3,NA,CASSVRDTLSGNTIYF,TGTGCCAGCAGCGTCCGGGACACTCTCTCTGGAAACACCATATATTTT
NA,TRBV5-6,TRBJ1-2,NA,CASSPPGGRVERF,TGTGCCAGCAGCCCCCCCGGGGGGAGGGTTGAGCGGTTC
NA,TRBV5-1,TRBJ2-7,TRBD1,CASSLGDRDEQYF,TGCGCCAGCAGCTTGGGGGACAGGGACGAGCAGTACTTC